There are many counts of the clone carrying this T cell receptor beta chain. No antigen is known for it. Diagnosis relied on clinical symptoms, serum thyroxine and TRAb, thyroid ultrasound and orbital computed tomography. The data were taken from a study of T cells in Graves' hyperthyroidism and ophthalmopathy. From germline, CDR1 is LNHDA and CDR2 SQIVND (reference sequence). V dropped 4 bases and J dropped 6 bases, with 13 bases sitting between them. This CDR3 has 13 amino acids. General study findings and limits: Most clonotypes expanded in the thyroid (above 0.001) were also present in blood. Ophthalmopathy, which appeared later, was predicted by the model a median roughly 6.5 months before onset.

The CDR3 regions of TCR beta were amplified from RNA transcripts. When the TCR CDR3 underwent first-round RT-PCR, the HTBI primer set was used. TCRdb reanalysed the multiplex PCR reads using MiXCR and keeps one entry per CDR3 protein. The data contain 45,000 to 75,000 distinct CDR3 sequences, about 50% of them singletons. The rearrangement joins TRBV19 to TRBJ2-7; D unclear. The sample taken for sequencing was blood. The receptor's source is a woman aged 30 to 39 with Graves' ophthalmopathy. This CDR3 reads CASSTTRASEQYF. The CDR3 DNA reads TGTGCCAGTAGTACCACCCGAGCCTCCGAGCAGTACTTC.